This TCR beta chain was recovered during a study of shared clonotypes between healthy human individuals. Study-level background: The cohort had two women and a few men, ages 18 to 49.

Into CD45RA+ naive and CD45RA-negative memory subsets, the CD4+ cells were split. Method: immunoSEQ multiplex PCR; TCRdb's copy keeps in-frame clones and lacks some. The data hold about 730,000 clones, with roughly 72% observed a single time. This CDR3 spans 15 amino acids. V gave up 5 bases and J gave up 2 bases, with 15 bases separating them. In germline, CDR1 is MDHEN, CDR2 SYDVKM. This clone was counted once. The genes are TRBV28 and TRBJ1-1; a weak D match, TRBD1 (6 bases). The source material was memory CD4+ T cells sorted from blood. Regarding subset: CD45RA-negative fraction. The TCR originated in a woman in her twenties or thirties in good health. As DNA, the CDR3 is TGTGCCAGCAGTGCGTTACAGGGTTATAACACTGAAGCTTTCTTT. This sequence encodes CASSALQGYNTEAFF. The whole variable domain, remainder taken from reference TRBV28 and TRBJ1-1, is DVKVTQSSRYLVKRTGEKVFLECVQDMDHENMFWYRQDPGLGLRLIYFSYDVKMKEKGDIPEGYSVSREKKERFSLILESASTNQTSMYLCASSALQGYNTEAFFGQGTRLTVV.